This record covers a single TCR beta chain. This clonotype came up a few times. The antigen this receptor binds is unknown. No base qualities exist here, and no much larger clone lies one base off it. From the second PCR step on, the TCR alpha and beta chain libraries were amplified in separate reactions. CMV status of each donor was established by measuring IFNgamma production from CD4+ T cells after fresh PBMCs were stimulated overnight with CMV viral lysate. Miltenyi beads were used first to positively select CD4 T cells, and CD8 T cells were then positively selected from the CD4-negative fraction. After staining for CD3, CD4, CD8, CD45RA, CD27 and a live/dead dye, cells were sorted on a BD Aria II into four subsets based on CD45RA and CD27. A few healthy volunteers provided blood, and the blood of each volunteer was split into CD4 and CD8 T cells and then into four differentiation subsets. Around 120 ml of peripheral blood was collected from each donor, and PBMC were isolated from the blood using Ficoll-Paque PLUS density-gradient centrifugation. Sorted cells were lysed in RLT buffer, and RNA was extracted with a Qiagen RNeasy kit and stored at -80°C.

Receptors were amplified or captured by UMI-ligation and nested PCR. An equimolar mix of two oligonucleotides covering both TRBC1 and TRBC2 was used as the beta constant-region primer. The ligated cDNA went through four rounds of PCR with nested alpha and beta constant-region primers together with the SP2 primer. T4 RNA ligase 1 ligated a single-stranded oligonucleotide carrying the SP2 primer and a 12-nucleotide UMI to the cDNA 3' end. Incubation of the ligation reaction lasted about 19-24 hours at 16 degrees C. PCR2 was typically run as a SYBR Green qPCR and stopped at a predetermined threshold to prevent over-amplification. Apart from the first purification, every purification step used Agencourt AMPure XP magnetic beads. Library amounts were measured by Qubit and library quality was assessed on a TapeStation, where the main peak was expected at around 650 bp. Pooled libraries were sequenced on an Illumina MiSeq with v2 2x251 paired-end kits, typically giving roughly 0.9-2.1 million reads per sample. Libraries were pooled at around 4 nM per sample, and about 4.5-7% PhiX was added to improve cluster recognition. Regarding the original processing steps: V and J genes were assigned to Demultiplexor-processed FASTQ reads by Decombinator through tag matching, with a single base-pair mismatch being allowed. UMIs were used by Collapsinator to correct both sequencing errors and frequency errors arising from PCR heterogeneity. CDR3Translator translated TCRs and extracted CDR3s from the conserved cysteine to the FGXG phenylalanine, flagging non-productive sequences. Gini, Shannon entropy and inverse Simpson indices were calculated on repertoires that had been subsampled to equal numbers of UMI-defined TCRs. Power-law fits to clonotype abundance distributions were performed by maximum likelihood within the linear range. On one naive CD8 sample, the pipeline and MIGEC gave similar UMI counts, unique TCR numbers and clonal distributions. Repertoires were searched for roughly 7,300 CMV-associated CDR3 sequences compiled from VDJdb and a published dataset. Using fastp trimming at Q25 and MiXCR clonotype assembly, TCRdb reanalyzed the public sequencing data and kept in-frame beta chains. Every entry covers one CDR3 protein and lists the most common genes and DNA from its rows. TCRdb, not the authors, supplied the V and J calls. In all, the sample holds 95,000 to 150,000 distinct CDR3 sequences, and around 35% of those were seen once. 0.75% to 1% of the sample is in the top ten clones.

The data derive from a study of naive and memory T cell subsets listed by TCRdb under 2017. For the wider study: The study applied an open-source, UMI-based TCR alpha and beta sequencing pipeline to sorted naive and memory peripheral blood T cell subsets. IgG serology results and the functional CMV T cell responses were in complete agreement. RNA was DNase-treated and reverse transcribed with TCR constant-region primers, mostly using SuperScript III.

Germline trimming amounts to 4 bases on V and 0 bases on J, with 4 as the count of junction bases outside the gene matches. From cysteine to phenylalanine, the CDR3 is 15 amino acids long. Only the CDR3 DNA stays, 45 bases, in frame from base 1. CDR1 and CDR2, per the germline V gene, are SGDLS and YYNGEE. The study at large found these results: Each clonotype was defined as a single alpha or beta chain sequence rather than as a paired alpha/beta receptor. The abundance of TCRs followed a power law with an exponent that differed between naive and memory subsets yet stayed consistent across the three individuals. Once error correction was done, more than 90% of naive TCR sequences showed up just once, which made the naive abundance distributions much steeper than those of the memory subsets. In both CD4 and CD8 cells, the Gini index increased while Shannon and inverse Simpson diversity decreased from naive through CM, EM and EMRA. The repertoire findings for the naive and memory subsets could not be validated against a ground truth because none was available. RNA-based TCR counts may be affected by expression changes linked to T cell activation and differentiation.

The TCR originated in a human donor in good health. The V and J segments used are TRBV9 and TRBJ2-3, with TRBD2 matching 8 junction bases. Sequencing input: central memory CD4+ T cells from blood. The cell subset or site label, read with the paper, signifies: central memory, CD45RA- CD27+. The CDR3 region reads CASSRPSGSTDTQYF. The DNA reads TGTGCCAGCAGCCGTCCTAGCGGGAGCACAGATACGCAGTATTTT.